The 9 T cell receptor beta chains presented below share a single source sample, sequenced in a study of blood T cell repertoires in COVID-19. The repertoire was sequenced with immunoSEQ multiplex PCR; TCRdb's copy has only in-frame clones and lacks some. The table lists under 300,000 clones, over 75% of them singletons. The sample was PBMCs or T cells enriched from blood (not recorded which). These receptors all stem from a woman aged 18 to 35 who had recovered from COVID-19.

CDR3 coding DNA: TGTGCCATCAGTGAAGCGAAAGGCTACACCTTC. Translating gives CAISEAKGYTF. The chain recombines TRBV10-3 with TRBJ1-2, with D hard to call. The CDR3 has 11 amino acids. V was cut by 3 bases and J by 8 bases, with 7 bases left in between. Germline V gives CDR1 ENHRY, CDR2 SYGVKD.

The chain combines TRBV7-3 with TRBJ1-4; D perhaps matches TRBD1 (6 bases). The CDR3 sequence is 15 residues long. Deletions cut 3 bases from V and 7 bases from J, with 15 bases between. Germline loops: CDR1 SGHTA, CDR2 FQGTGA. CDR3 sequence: CASSLTGRGIEKLFF. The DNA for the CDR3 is TGTGCCAGCAGCTTGACAGGCCGAGGGATTGAAAAACTGTTTTTT.

The DNA of the CDR3 is TGCGCCAGCAGTGAGCTAAGGGGAGATACGCAGTATTTT. Protein sequence: CASSELRGDTQYF. The rearrangement uses TRBV10-1 and TRBJ2-3, with D tentatively TRBD1 (5 bases). The CDR3 totals 13 residues. From germline, CDR1 is WNHNN and CDR2 SYGVQD (reference sequence). Trimming took off 2 bases at V and 5 bases at J, with 8 bases between the two ends.

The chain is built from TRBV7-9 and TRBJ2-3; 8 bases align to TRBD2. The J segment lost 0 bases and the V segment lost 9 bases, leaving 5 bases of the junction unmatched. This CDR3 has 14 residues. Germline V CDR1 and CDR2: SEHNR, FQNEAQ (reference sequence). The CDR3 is CASHIAGSTDTQYF. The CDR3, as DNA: TGTGCCAGTCACATAGCGGGGAGCACAGATACGCAGTATTTT.

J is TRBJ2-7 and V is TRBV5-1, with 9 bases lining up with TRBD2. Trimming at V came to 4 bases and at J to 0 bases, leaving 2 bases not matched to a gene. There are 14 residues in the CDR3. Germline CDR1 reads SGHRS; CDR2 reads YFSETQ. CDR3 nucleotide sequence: TGCGCCAGCAGCAATAGCGGGGGCTCCTACGAGCAGTACTTC. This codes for CASSNSGGSYEQYF.

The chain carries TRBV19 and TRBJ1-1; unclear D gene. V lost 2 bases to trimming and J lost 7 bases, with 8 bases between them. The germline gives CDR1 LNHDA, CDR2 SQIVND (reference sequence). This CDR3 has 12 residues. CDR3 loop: CASSIRRGEAFF. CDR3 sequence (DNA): TGTGCCAGTAGTATACGACGGGGTGAAGCTTTCTTT.

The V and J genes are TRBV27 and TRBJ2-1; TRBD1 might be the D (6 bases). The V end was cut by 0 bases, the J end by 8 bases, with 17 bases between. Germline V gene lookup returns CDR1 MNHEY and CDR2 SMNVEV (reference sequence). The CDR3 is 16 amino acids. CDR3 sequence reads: CASSLSFSQGGHEQFF. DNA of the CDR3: TGTGCCAGCAGTTTATCGTTCTCACAGGGTGGGCATGAGCAGTTCTTC.

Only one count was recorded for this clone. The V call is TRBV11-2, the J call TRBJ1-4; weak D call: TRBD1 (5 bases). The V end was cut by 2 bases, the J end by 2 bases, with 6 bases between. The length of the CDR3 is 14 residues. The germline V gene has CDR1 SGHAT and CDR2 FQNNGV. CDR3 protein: CASSLPGTNEKLFF. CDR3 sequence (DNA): TGTGCCAGCAGCTTACCAGGGACTAATGAAAAACTGTTTTTT.

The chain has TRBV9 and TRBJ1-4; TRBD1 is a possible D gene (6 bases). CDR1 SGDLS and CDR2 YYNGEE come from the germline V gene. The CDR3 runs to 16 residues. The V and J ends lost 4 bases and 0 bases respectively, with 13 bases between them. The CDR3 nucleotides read TGTGCCAGCAGCCCCATCCGGACAGCAACTAATGAAAAACTGTTTTTT. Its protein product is CASSPIRTATNEKLFF.